This entry is about one TCR beta chain. Antigen: not known. The CDR3 has 13 residues. The junction had 6 bases not matched to a gene; V was cut back by 5 bases and J by 11 bases. Germline CDR1 reads SEHNR; CDR2 reads FQNEAQ (reference sequence). This entry is derived from a study of T cells after yellow fever vaccination. Across the whole study: Fractions of low cell number were prepared using SMART-Seq v4 Ultra Low Input. Whole-study findings and limits: Repertoires sorted by FACS could include abundant clonotypes that are contaminants from the bulk population. After the booster, roughly 96% of CD4 and more than 85% of CD8 primary-response clones were re-detected. The CD4 and CD8 compartments had a small share of their clonotypes in common.

TCRdb re-called the 5' RACE reads through MiXCR, storing one row per CDR3 protein. The table shows hundreds of thousands of distinct CDR3 sequences, with around 5.2% occurring only once. The sequence derives from a man between 18 and 29 years old who received the YFV17D yellow fever vaccine. The sequenced sample was CD4+ T cells sorted from PBMCs, obtained on the day of the yellow fever booster vaccination. V usage is TRBV7-9 and J usage is TRBJ1-6, with 7 positions matching TRBD1. Here the CDR3 DNA reads TGTGCCAGCAGCCGTAGGGGGCAGGCACCCCTCCACTTT. It encodes CASSRRGQAPLHF.